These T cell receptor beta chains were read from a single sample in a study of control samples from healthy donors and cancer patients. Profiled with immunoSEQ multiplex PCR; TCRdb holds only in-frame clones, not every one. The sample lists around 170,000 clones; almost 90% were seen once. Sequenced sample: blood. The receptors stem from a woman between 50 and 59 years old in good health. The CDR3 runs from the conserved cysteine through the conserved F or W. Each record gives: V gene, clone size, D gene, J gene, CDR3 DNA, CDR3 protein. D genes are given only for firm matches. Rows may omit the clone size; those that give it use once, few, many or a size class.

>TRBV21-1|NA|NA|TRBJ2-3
TGTGCCAGCAGCAAAGCTTCCCCCCTCCCTACTAGCGGGAGCACAGATACGCAGTATTTT
CASSKASPLPTSGSTDTQYF
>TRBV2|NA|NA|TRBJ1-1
TGTGCCAGCAGTGAGGCGGGCACTGAAGCTTTCTTT
CASSEAGTEAFF
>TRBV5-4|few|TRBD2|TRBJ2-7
TGTGCCAGCAGAATAGCGGGAGGCTACGAGCAGTACTTC
CASRIAGGYEQYF
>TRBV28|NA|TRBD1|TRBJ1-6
TGTGCCAGCAGTCTGGGACAGGGGGCCCCGGTGGGTAATTCACCCCTCCACTTT
CASSLGQGAPVGNSPLHF
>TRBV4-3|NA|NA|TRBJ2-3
TGCGCCAGCAGCCAACAAGGCGAGTCGACAGATACGCAGTATTTT
CASSQQGESTDTQYF
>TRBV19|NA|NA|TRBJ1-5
TGTGCCAGTAGTATAGTGGGGGGCGCGGGCAATCAGCCCCAGCATTTT
CASSIVGGAGNQPQHF
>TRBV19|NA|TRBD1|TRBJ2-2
TGTGCCAGTAGAGACAGGGTGTCCGGGGAGCTGTTTTTT
CASRDRVSGELFF
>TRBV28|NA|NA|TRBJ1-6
TGTGCCAGCAGTGCAGGGATCGGGGATAATTCACCCCTCCACTTT
CASSAGIGDNSPLHF
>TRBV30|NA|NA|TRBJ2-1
TGTGCCTCGAATGGGGACTTAACCTACAATCTGCAGTTCTTC
CASNGDLTYNLQFF
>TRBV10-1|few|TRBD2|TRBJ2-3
TGCGCCACCAAAGGGACTAGCGGGGACGCCACAGATACGCAGTATTTT
CATKGTSGDATDTQYF
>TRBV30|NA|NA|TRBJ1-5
TGTGCCTGGAGTGTCACAGGGTTGGATCAGCCCCAGCATTTT
CAWSVTGLDQPQHF
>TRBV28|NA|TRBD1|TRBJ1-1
TGTGCCAGCAGTTTAGACAGGGGTTATGCTTTCTTT
CASSLDRGYAFF
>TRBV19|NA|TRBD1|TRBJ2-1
TGTGCCAGTACTCTAGGGGGCGTTCTCCCCTACAATGAGCAGTTCTTC
CASTLGGVLPYNEQFF
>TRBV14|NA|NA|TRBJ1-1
TGTGCCAGCAGCGAAGGATCGGGGGCATGGAACACTGAAGCTTTCTTT
CASSEGSGAWNTEAFF
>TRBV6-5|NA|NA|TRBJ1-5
TGTGCCAGCAGACCTACAGGGACTGGGCAGCCCCAGCATTTT
CASRPTGTGQPQHF
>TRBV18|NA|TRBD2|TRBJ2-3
TGTGCCACCGGGACTAGCGGGACCACAGATACGCAGTATTTT
CATGTSGTTDTQYF
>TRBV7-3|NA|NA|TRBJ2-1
TGTGCCAGCAGCTCCCCTGATCGGGGTCACGGCGGCAATGAGCAGTTCTTC
CASSSPDRGHGGNEQFF
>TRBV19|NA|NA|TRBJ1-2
TGTGCCGCTAGTATAGGAGGCAATAACTATGGCTACACCTTC
CAASIGGNNYGYTF
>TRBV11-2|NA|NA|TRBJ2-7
TGTGCCAGCAGCTTAGATATGCAGGGGCGGGAGCAGTACTTC
CASSLDMQGREQYF
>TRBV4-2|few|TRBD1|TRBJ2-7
TGTGCCAGCAGGCAACCGGGACAGGGGACCTACGAGCAGTACTTC
CASRQPGQGTYEQYF
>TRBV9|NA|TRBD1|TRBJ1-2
TGTGCCAGCAGCCCCCACCGGGACAGGAACTATGGCTACACCTTC
CASSPHRDRNYGYTF
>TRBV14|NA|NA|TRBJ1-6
TGTGCCAGCAGCCAAGCAGTTGTGGATTCACCCCTCCACTTT
CASSQAVVDSPLHF
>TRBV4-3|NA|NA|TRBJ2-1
TGCGCCAGCAGCCAAGATCCCGCCTCCTACAATGAGCAGTTCTTC
CASSQDPASYNEQFF
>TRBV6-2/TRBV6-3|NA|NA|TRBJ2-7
TGTGCCAGCAGTTGGGAGGCTCAAACCTACGAGCAGTACTTC
CASSWEAQTYEQYF
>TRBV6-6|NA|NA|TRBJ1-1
TGTGCCAGCAGTGCGGACGGGGATAACACTGAAGCTTTCTTT
CASSADGDNTEAFF
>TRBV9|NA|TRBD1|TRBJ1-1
TGTGCCAGCAGCGTAGAGGGACAGGGGGGTTCCAACACTGAAGCTTTCTTT
CASSVEGQGGSNTEAFF